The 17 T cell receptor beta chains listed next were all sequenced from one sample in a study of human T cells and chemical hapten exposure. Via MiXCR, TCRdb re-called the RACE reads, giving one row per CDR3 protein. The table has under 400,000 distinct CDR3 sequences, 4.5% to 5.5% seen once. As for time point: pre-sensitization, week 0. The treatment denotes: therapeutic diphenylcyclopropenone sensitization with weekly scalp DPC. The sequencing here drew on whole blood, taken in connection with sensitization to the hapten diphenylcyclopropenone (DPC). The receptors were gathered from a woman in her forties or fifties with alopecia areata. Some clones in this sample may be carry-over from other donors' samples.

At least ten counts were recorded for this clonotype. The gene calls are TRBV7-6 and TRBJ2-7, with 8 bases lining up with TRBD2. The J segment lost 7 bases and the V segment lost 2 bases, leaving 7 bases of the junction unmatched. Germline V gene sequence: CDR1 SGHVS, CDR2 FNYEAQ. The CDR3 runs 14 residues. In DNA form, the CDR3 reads TGTGCCAGCAGCTTACGCGGGAGGCCGGGGGAGCAGTACTTC. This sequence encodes CASSLRGRPGEQYF.

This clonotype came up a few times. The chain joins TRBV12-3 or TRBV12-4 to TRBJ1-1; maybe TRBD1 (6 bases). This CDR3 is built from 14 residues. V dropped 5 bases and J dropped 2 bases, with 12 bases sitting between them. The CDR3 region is CASSTSGGNTEAFF. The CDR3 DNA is TGTGCCAGCAGTACGTCCGGGGGCAACACTGAAGCTTTCTTT.

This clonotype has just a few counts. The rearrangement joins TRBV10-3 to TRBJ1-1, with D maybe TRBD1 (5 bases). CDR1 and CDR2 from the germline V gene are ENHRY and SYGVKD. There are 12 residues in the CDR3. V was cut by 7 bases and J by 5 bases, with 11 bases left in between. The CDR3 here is CAITRDGTEAFF. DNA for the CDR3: TGTGCCATCACCCGGGACGGGACTGAAGCTTTCTTT.

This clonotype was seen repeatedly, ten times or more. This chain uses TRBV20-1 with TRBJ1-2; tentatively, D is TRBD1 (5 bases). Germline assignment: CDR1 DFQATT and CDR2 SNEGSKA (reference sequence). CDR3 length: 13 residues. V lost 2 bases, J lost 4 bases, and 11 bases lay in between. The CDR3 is CSARLGRLYGYTF. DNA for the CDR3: TGCAGTGCTAGATTGGGACGGCTCTATGGCTACACCTTC.

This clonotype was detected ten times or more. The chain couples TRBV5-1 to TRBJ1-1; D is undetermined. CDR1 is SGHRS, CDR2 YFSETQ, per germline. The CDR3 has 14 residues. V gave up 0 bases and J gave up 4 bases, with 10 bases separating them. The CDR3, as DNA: TGCGCCAGCAGCTTGGTGGGTGTGGGCACTGAAGCTTTCTTT. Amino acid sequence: CASSLVGVGTEAFF.

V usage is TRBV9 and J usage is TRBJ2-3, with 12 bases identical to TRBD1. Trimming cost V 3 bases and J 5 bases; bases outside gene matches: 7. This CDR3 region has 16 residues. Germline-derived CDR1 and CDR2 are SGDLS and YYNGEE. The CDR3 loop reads CASSAGQGAQRDTQYF. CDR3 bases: TGTGCCAGCAGCGCGGGACAGGGGGCTCAGAGAGATACGCAGTATTTT.

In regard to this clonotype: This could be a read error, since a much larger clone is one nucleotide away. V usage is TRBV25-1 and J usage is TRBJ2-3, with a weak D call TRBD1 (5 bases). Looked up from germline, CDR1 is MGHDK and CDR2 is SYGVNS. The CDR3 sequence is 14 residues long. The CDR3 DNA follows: TGTGCCAGCAGTGAGGGCGACAGCACAGATAGGCAGTATTTT. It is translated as CASSEGDSTDRQYF.

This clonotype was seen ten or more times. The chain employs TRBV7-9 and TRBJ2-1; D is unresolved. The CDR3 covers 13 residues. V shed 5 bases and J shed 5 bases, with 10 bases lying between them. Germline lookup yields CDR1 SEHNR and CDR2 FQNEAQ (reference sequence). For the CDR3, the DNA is TGTGCCAGCAGCCCAAGAGATAACAATGAGCAGTTCTTC. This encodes CASSPRDNNEQFF.

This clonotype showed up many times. CDR3 nucleotides: TGCGCCAGCAGGGCCCTACAGACAGATACGCAGTATTTT. Amino acid sequence: CASRALQTDTQYF. The chain employs TRBV5-1 and TRBJ2-3; D is ambiguous. The CDR3 covers 13 residues. V gave up 5 bases and J gave up 3 bases, with 10 bases separating them. Germline CDR1 is SGHRS and CDR2 is YFSETQ.

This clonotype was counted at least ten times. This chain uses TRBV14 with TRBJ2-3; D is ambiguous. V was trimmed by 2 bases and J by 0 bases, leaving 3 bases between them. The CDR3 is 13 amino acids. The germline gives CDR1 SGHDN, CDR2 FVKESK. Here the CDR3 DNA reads TGTGCCAGCAGCCAATCTAGCACAGATACGCAGTATTTT. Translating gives CASSQSSTDTQYF. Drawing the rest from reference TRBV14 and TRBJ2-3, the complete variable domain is EAGVTQFPSHSVIEKGQTVTLRCDPISGHDNLYWYRRVMGKEIKFLLHFVKESKQDESGMPNNRFLAERTGGTYSTLKVQPAELEDSGVYFCASSQSSTDTQYFGPGTRLTVL.

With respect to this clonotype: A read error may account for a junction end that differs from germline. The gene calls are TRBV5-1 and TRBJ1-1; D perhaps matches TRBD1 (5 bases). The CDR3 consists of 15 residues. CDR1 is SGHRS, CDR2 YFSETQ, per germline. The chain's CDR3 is CASSLSPGMNPEAFF. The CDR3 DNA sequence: TGCGCCAGCAGCTTGTCTCCAGGGATGAACCCTGAAGCTTTCTTT.

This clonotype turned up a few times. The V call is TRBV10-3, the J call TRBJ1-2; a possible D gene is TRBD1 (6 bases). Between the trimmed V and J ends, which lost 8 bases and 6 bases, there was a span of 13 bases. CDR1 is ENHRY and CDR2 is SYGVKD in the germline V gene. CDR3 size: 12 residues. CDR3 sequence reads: CAILGQLHGYTF. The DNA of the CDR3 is TGTGCCATCCTTGGACAGCTACATGGCTACACCTTC.

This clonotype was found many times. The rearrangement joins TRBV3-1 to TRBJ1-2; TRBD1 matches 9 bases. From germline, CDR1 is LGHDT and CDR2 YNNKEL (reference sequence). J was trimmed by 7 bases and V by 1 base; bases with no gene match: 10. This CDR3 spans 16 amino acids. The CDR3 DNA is TGTGCCAGCAGCCAAGTTGATCCGGGACAGGGAAGTGGCTACACCTTC. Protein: CASSQVDPGQGSGYTF.

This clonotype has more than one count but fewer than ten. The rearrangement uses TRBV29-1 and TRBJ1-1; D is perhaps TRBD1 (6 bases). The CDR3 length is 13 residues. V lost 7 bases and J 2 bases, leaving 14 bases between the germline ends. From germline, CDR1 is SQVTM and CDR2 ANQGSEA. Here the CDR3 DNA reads TGCAGCGGCCAACAGGGCAGAAACACTGAAGCTTTCTTT. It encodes CSGQQGRNTEAFF.

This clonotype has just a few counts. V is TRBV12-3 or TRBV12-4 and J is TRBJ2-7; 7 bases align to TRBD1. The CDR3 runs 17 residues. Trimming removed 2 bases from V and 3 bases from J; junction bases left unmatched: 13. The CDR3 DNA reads TGTGCCAGCAGTTTATGGGGCCCACAGGGGCCCTTCTACGAGCAGTACTTC. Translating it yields CASSLWGPQGPFYEQYF.

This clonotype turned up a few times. The CDR3 nucleotides are TGTGCCACACAGAGGGTTAATAGGGATACGCAGTATTTT. This gives the protein CATQRVNRDTQYF. The chain links TRBV6-1 to TRBJ2-3, with D tentatively TRBD2 (5 bases). With 10 bases removed from V and 6 bases from J, the gap between germline ends came to 17 bases. The CDR3 runs 13 residues. Germline V gene lookup returns CDR1 MNHNS and CDR2 SASEGT.

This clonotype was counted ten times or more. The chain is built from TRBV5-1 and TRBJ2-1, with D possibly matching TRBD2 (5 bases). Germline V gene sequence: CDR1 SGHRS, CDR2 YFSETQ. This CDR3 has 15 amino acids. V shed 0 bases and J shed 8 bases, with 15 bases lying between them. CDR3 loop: CASSLGTFVSDEQFF. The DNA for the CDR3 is TGCGCCAGCAGCTTGGGGACTTTCGTATCGGATGAGCAGTTCTTC. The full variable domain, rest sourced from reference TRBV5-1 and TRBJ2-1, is KAGVTQTPRYLIKTRGQQVTLSCSPISGHRSVSWYQQTPGQGLQFLFEYFSETQRNKGNFPGRFSGRQFSNSRSEMNVSTLELGDSALYLCASSLGTFVSDEQFFGPGTRLTVL.